A selection of T cell receptor beta chains follows, all from one sample in a study of blood T cell repertoires in COVID-19. Assay used: immunoSEQ multiplex PCR; TCRdb lists only in-frame clones, some missing. The repertoire consists of over 65,000 clones, with under 90% occurring once and the leading ten covering 44%. Input material: peripheral blood. Every receptor here comes from a man older than 75 with acute or convalescent COVID-19. The CDR3 runs from the conserved cysteine through the conserved F or W. The order of the fields is clone size, CDR3 length, D gene, V gene, J gene, CDR3 DNA, CDR3 protein. A D gene is named only where the DNA matches it firmly. Size tells how often a clone was seen (once, few, many) or the class of an expanded clone, and some rows leave it out.

NA	13	NA	TRBV18	TRBJ1-3	TGTGCCAGCTCGGACAGTAAGGGAAACACCATATATTTT	CASSDSKGNTIYF
NA	19	TRBD2	TRBV5-4	TRBJ2-3	TGTGCCAGCAGCCCATTGACTAGCGGGAGGGCCTATCCCACAGATACGCAGTATTTT	CASSPLTSGRAYPTDTQYF
few	17	TRBD2	TRBV3-1/TRBV3-2	TRBJ2-2	TGTGCCAGCAGCTCCCGGACTAGCGGGACTGTGACCGGGGAGCTGTTTTTT	CASSSRTSGTVTGELFF
NA	15	TRBD2	TRBV16	TRBJ2-1	TGTGCCAGCAGCTTTATAGGACTAGCAGGCAATGAGCAGTTCTTC	CASSFIGLAGNEQFF
many	15	TRBD2	TRBV11-2	TRBJ2-1	TGTGCCAGCAGCGCGAACGGACTAGCACACAATGAGCAGTTCTTC	CASSANGLAHNEQFF
NA	14	TRBD1	TRBV5-1	TRBJ1-1	TGCGCCAGCAGCGTACAGGGGGCCGACACTGAAGCTTTCTTT	CASSVQGADTEAFF
NA	18	TRBD2	TRBV5-1	TRBJ2-3	TGCGCCAGCAGCTTGGGAGGGATAAGCGGGGCCAGGAGGAATACGCAGTATTTT	CASSLGGISGARRNTQYF
few	13	NA	TRBV28	TRBJ1-1	TGTGCCAGCAGTTTAGTTACTAACACTGAAGCTTTCTTT	CASSLVTNTEAFF
NA	15	NA	TRBV7-3	TRBJ2-2	TGTGCCAGCAGCTTATCGGGACTCCAAAGCGGGGAGCTGTTTTTT	CASSLSGLQSGELFF
NA	15	TRBD1	TRBV27	TRBJ1-4	TGTGCCAGCAGTTCCACGACAGGGACAGGCGAAAAACTGTTTTTT	CASSSTTGTGEKLFF
NA	13	NA	TRBV5-1	TRBJ2-7	TGCGCCAGCAGCGTCGGGGACTCCTACGAGCAGTACTTC	CASSVGDSYEQYF
NA	14	NA	TRBV19	TRBJ1-1	TGTGCCAGTAGTCCCCGGTCTGGGAACACTGAAGCTTTCTTT	CASSPRSGNTEAFF
NA	15	NA	TRBV6-5	TRBJ1-6	TGTGCCAGCAGTTACTCGAAGGGAGGAGATTCACCCCTCCACTTT	CASSYSKGGDSPLHF
NA	17	TRBD2	TRBV13	TRBJ2-2	TGTGCCAGCAGCTCCGGACTAGCGGGAGTTAGAACCGGGGAGCTGTTTTTT	CASSSGLAGVRTGELFF
NA	17	TRBD2	TRBV27	TRBJ2-1	TGTGCCAGCAGTCCACGACTAGCGGCGAGCTCCTACAATGAGCAGTTCTTC	CASSPRLAASSYNEQFF
NA	15	TRBD2	TRBV4-2	TRBJ2-1	TGTGCCAGCAGCCCGGGACTAGCGGCTACAAATGAGCAGTTCTTC	CASSPGLAATNEQFF
few	14	NA	TRBV6-1	TRBJ1-2	TGTGCCAGCAGTGAGCCGGGAGGCTACTATGGCTACACCTTC	CASSEPGGYYGYTF
NA	13	NA	TRBV7-3	TRBJ1-2	TGTGCCAGCAGCTTAAGCGGGCAGGAAGGCTACACCTTC	CASSLSGQEGYTF
NA	14	TRBD1	TRBV30	TRBJ2-1	TGTGCCTGGAGTCCAGCTAGGGGGCGGGTCGGGAAGTTCTTC	CAWSPARGRVGKFF
NA	14	TRBD1	TRBV30	TRBJ2-5	TGTGCCTGGAGTGTACAGGGGGGACAAGAGACCCAGTACTTC	CAWSVQGGQETQYF
NA	15	NA	TRBV5-1	TRBJ1-2	TGCGCCAGCAGCTCCAACTCCAGGGGTAACTATGGCTACACCTTC	CASSSNSRGNYGYTF
NA	15	TRBD1	TRBV28	TRBJ1-2	TGTGCCAGCAGGGGGACAGGGGGTCGGGCCTATGGCTACACCTTC	CASRGTGGRAYGYTF
NA	15	TRBD2	TRBV2	TRBJ2-7	TGTGCCAGCAAGGGACTAGCGGGAGGGCGGAGCGAGCAGTACTTC	CASKGLAGGRSEQYF
NA	18	NA	TRBV12-2	TRBJ1-2	TGTGCAAGTCGCTTAGGGAAATATGAAGGGGCGGGAAACTATGGCTACACCTTC	CASRLGKYEGAGNYGYTF